The 22 T cell receptor beta chains reported below all come from one sample, sequenced in a study of CD8 T cells in Susac syndrome. Roughly 0.5 to 1 ug RNA was reverse transcribed with random hexamers. TCRdb passed the immunoSEQ multiplex PCR reads through MiXCR, listing each CDR3 protein once. Of under 200,000 distinct CDR3 sequences listed, about 95% are singletons. Sequencing input: CD4+ T cells from PBMCs. Every receptor here comes from a human donor in good health.

V and J are TRBV29-1 and TRBJ2-1, with 10 bases fitting TRBD2. Germline assignment: CDR1 SQVTM and CDR2 ANQGSEA. Unmatched junction bases numbered 5, after V lost 4 bases and J lost 5 bases. The CDR3 contains 14 residues. The CDR3 bases are TGCAGCGTTGGGCTAGCGGGGGCAAACAATGAGCAGTTCTTC. Protein product: CSVGLAGANNEQFF.

This sequence joins TRBV4-1 and TRBJ1-5; no clear D. Germline CDR1 MGHRA, CDR2 YSYEKL. V lost 0 bases, J lost 7 bases, and 16 bases lay in between. The CDR3 totals 16 residues. CDR3: CASSQDLGGVGQPQHF. In DNA form, the CDR3 reads TGCGCCAGCAGCCAAGATCTTGGCGGGGTGGGGCAGCCCCAGCATTTT.

The CDR3 protein is CSAGLGDMDTEAFF. The DNA for the CDR3 is TGCAGTGCTGGACTAGGGGATATGGACACTGAAGCTTTCTTT. The chain combines TRBV20-1 with TRBJ1-1; D is possibly TRBD1 (5 bases). Germline CDR1 and CDR2: DFQATT and SNEGSKA (reference sequence). CDR3 length: 14 amino acids. V gave up 5 bases and J gave up 3 bases, with 16 bases separating them.

The rearrangement uses TRBV3-1 and TRBJ2-1; perhaps TRBD2 as D (5 bases). This CDR3 spans 13 amino acids. Germline V gene data show CDR1 as LGHDT and CDR2 as YNNKEL (reference sequence). Trimming removed 1 base from V and 11 bases from J, with 12 bases in between. The CDR3 spells CASSQGTDRKQFF. The CDR3 DNA sequence: TGTGCCAGCAGCCAAGGGACTGATAGAAAGCAGTTCTTC.

The rearrangement joins TRBV7-9 to TRBJ2-1; D is perhaps TRBD1 or TRBD2 (5 bases each). The CDR3 totals 15 residues. The germline CDR1 and CDR2 sequences are SEHNR and FQNEAQ (reference sequence). With 2 bases removed from V and 2 bases from J, the gap between germline ends came to 10 bases. The CDR3 is CASSLSGATYNEQFF. The CDR3 DNA reads TGTGCCAGCAGCTTATCCGGGGCCACCTACAATGAGCAGTTCTTC. Drawing the rest from reference TRBV7-9 and TRBJ2-1, the complete variable domain is DTGVSQNPRHKITKRGQNVTFRCDPISEHNRLYWYRQTLGQGPEFLTYFQNEAQLEKSRLLSDRFSAERPKGSFSTLEIQRTEQGDSAMYLCASSLSGATYNEQFFGPGTRLTVL.

The chain couples TRBV20-1 to TRBJ1-6; D gene unclear. V lost 3 bases and J 10 bases, leaving 13 bases between the germline ends. Germline lookup yields CDR1 DFQATT and CDR2 SNEGSKA (reference sequence). The CDR3 runs 13 residues. CDR3 nucleotides: TGCAGTGCTAGTAAGCCCGAGAGGTCACCCCTCCACTTT. Protein: CSASKPERSPLHF.

This chain joins TRBV20-1 and TRBJ2-3; 7 bases fit TRBD1. This CDR3 is built from 14 residues. The germline V gene has CDR1 DFQATT and CDR2 SNEGSKA (reference sequence). V shed 6 bases, J shed 7 bases, and the junction held 13 bases outside the gene matches. The CDR3: CSARTGQLYYTQYF. CDR3 in DNA: TGCAGTGCAAGGACGGGACAGCTTTATTATACGCAGTATTTT.

J is TRBJ1-1 and V is TRBV3-1; no definite D call. With 1 base removed from V and 4 bases from J, the gap between germline ends came to 7 bases. Germline V gene data show CDR1 as LGHDT and CDR2 as YNNKEL (reference sequence). CDR3 length equals 13 residues. CDR3 region: CASSQGAVTEAFF. The CDR3, as DNA: TGTGCCAGCAGCCAAGGTGCCGTCACTGAAGCTTTCTTT.

The chain carries TRBV10-3 and TRBJ1-2; D is ambiguous. Between the trimmed V and J ends, which lost 4 bases and 4 bases, there was a span of 16 bases. The CDR3 runs to 15 residues. CDR1 ENHRY and CDR2 SYGVKD come from the germline V gene. Written as DNA, the CDR3 is TGTGCCATCAGTGGTTACGGAGGAATAAGCTATGGCTACACCTTC. It encodes CAISGYGGISYGYTF.

The gene calls are TRBV20-1 and TRBJ2-1; 7 bases fit TRBD2. This CDR3 has 15 residues. V lost 3 bases to trimming and J lost 0 bases; unmatched junction nucleotides: 5. Germline loops: CDR1 DFQATT, CDR2 SNEGSKA (reference sequence). The CDR3 loop is CSARATSNSYNEQFF. The CDR3 nucleotides are TGCAGTGCTAGGGCGACTAGCAACTCCTACAATGAGCAGTTCTTC.

V usage is TRBV7-8 and J usage is TRBJ2-7; no clear D. The CDR3 covers 13 residues. Germline V gene sequence: CDR1 SGHVS, CDR2 FQNEAQ. The germline V and J ends were trimmed by 5 bases and 0 bases, with 8 bases remaining between them. CDR3 amino acids: CASSSRSSYEQYV. The CDR3 nucleotides read TGTGCCAGCAGCAGTAGGAGCTCCTACGAGCAGTACGTC.

The CDR3 DNA is TGCGCCAGCAGCCAGTTTTGGGGACAGAAAAACATTCAGTACTTC. It translates to CASSQFWGQKNIQYF. This chain links TRBV23-1 with TRBJ2-4; TRBD1 agrees at 7 bases. TRBV23-1 belongs to the ORF category, with a function that is uncertain. J lost 4 bases, V lost 6 bases, and 9 bases had no gene match. This CDR3 is 15 amino acids long.

The gene calls are TRBV4-1 and TRBJ2-7; 7 bases are a match to TRBD1. CDR3 length: 13 residues. Per the germline V gene, CDR1 is MGHRA and CDR2 is YSYEKL. J lost 6 bases, V lost 3 bases, and 5 bases had no gene match. The CDR3 nucleotides read TGCGCCAGCAGCCAGACAGGGTGGAGCGAGCAGTACTTC. Protein product: CASSQTGWSEQYF.

This sequence joins TRBV5-1 and TRBJ1-3, with unresolved D. The germline V gene encodes CDR1 SGHRS and CDR2 YFSETQ. V was shortened by 1 base and J by 4 bases, with 9 bases between the two germline ends. The length of the CDR3 is 14 residues. The CDR3 here is CASSLTTFGNTIYF. The CDR3 nucleotides read TGCGCCAGCAGCTTGACAACATTCGGAAACACCATATATTTT. The entire variable domain, with the rest obtained from reference TRBV5-1 and TRBJ1-3, is as follows: KAGVTQTPRYLIKTRGQQVTLSCSPISGHRSVSWYQQTPGQGLQFLFEYFSETQRNKGNFPGRFSGRQFSNSRSEMNVSTLELGDSALYLCASSLTTFGNTIYFGEGSWLTVV.

The V call is TRBV29-1, the J call TRBJ2-7, with D possibly being TRBD1 or TRBD2 (5 bases each). Germline loops: CDR1 SQVTM, CDR2 ANQGSEA. V was trimmed by 7 bases and J by 1 base, leaving 11 bases between them. The CDR3 sequence is 12 residues long. This CDR3 reads CSARDPSYEQYF. The CDR3 DNA reads as TGCAGCGCACGGGACCCTTCCTACGAGCAGTACTTC.

The chain has TRBV20-1 and TRBJ2-1; D gene ambiguous. CDR3 length equals 14 residues. The V and J ends lost 4 bases and 3 bases respectively, with 13 bases between them. Germline V gives CDR1 DFQATT, CDR2 SNEGSKA (reference sequence). The CDR3 region is CSAKVSGHYNEQFF. Written as DNA, the CDR3 is TGCAGTGCTAAGGTCTCGGGCCACTACAATGAGCAGTTCTTC.

The rearrangement links TRBV30 to TRBJ2-6; TRBD1 aligns across 12 bases. CDR1 is GTSNPN and CDR2 is SVGIG in the germline V gene (reference sequence). The CDR3 spans 14 residues. After removal of 3 bases from V and 13 bases from J, the junction contained 7 bases not matched to a gene. CDR3 sequence reads: CAWRRDRGRRVLTF. The DNA of the CDR3 is TGTGCCTGGAGAAGGGACAGGGGGCGCCGGGTCCTGACTTTC.

The chain couples TRBV20-1 to TRBJ2-1; D possibly corresponds to TRBD2 (6 bases). V was pared by 3 bases and J by 10 bases, with 13 bases between. This CDR3 comprises 12 residues. In germline, CDR1 is DFQATT, CDR2 SNEGSKA (reference sequence). The chain's CDR3 is CSARPISGEQFF. The DNA of the CDR3 is TGCAGTGCTAGGCCCATAAGCGGGGAGCAGTTCTTC.

The chain carries TRBV20-1 and TRBJ1-1; no definite D call. Germline V gene sequence: CDR1 DFQATT, CDR2 SNEGSKA (reference sequence). CDR3 length equals 13 residues. CDR3 nucleotide sequence: TGCAGAGTCCGGGGTCTCGCCGAGCTCGGAGCTTTCTTT. Translated: CRVRGLAELGAFF.

This sequence joins TRBV4-3 and TRBJ1-2, with D possibly matching TRBD1 (5 bases). Trimming took off 8 bases at V and 8 bases at J, with 12 bases between the two ends. CDR1 is LGHNA and CDR2 is YSLEER in the germline V gene. The CDR3 sequence is 11 residues long. The CDR3 nucleotides are TGCGCCAGCCGGGGTGGGGCCGGCTACACCTTC. Residues: CASRGGAGYTF.

The rearrangement uses TRBV20-1 and TRBJ1-5; TRBD1 matches at 8 bases. V shed 3 bases, J shed 2 bases, and the junction held 9 bases outside the gene matches. Looked up from germline, CDR1 is DFQATT and CDR2 is SNEGSKA (reference sequence). The CDR3 has 16 amino acids. This CDR3 is CSASWAGGEGNQPQHF. The CDR3, as DNA: TGCAGTGCTAGCTGGGCAGGGGGCGAAGGCAATCAGCCCCAGCATTTT.

The gene calls are TRBV18 and TRBJ2-7, with 7 nucleotides matching TRBD1. The CDR3 has 12 residues. In germline, CDR1 is KGHSH, CDR2 LQKENI. Trimming at V came to 6 bases and at J to 6 bases, leaving 5 bases not matched to a gene. In nucleotides, the CDR3 is TGTGCCAGCTCGCCGACAGGGATCGAGCAGTACGTC. Protein product: CASSPTGIEQYV.